The clone carrying this T cell receptor beta chain occurred a few times. Its antigen is as yet unknown. TCRdb redid the clone calls on the PCR reads using MiXCR. The sample records some 26,000 clones, about 3.7% being singletons. The data were obtained in a study of metastatic and nonmetastatic thyroid tumors. Trimming cost V 4 bases and J 0 bases; bases outside gene matches: 4. The CDR3 totals 17 residues. From germline, CDR1 is SGHRS and CDR2 YFSETQ. The study, taken as a whole, reports: According to reports, the diversity of TCR beta was significantly higher in malignant thyroid tumors than in benign nodules, and this held in both blood and tumor samples.

Thyroid surgery was performed in patients who had received no treatment beforehand. The chain couples TRBV5-1 to TRBJ2-1, with 13 bases lining up with TRBD2. The clonotype originates from a male donor with papillary thyroid cancer or a benign thyroid nodule (not recorded which). Some clones in this sample may be carry-over from other donors' samples. Sequenced material: blood. For the CDR3, the DNA is TGCGCCAGCAGCACGGGACTAGCGGGAAGCTCCTACAATGAGCAGTTCTTC. Its protein is CASSTGLAGSSYNEQFF.